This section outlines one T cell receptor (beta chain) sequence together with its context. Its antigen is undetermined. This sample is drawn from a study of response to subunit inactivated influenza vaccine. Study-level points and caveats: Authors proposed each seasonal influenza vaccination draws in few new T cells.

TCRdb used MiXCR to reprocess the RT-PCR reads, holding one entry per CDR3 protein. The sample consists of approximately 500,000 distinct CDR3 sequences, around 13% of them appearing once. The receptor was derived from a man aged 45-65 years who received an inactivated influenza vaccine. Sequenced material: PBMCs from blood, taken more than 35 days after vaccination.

The CDR3 spells CASSNSSTGGFYEQYF. The CDR3 region has the DNA TGTGCCAGCAGCAACAGCTCCACAGGGGGCTTCTACGAGCAGTACTTC. This chain uses TRBV21-1 with TRBJ2-7. TRBV21-1 counts as a pseudogene. The CDR3 has 16 residues.